These 13 T cell receptor beta chains came from one sample sequenced in a study of T cells after yellow fever vaccination. TCRdb independently ran MiXCR on the 5' RACE reads; one entry per CDR3 protein. The sample lists some 500,000 distinct CDR3 sequences, approximately 15% occurring once. The sample in question was PBMCs, obtained on the day of the yellow fever booster vaccination. These receptors all stem from a man aged 30 to 45 who received the YFV17D yellow fever vaccine.

The chain joins TRBV29-1 to TRBJ1-1; D not resolved. The CDR3 is made up of 10 amino acids. With 7 bases removed from V and 11 bases from J, the gap between germline ends came to 14 bases. From germline, CDR1 is SQVTM and CDR2 ANQGSEA. The chain's CDR3 is CSGSALEAFF. For the CDR3, the DNA is TGCAGCGGGTCGGCCCTTGAGGCTTTCTTT.

There are a few counts of this clonotype. The chain recombines TRBV5-1 with TRBJ1-4, with D tentatively TRBD1 (5 bases). CDR3 size: 16 residues. The germline CDR1 and CDR2 sequences are SGHRS and YFSETQ. The germline V and J ends were trimmed by 4 bases and 8 bases, with 21 bases remaining between them. Here the CDR3 reads CASSLGAGGGGEKLFF. The CDR3 DNA sequence: TGCGCCAGCAGCCTAGGGGCTGGGGGTGGTGGAGAAAAACTGTTTTTT.

This chain uses TRBV6-5 with TRBJ2-7; 7 bases agree with TRBD2. Germline loops: CDR1 MNHEY, CDR2 SVGAGI. The V gene end was trimmed by 1 base and the J gene end by 3 bases; junction bases not matched to a gene: 6. This CDR3 region has 15 residues. The CDR3: CASSYWPSGFYEQYF. CDR3 DNA: TGTGCCAGCAGTTACTGGCCTAGCGGTTTCTACGAGCAGTACTTC.

This clonotype was detected only a few times. V and J are TRBV28 and TRBJ2-7, with 12 bases lining up with TRBD2. Losses at the gene ends were 6 bases for V and 6 bases for J; bases not matched to a gene: 9. The germline V gene encodes CDR1 MDHEN and CDR2 SYDVKM. The CDR3 is 15 amino acids. CDR3 region: CASSWASGRASEQYF. In DNA, the CDR3 is TGTGCCAGCAGCTGGGCTAGCGGGAGGGCCAGCGAGCAGTACTTC.

V and J are TRBV29-1 and TRBJ2-1; TRBD2 agrees at 11 bases. Germline loops: CDR1 SQVTM, CDR2 ANQGSEA. Germline trimming cut 3 bases from V and 7 bases from J; bases unmatched to any gene: 5. The CDR3 loop spans 14 amino acids. The CDR3 is CSVDSGRAPNEQFF. The CDR3 region has the DNA TGCAGCGTTGATAGCGGGAGGGCCCCAAATGAGCAGTTCTTC.

This clonotype was counted a few times. The rearrangement uses TRBV7-2 and TRBJ2-1; 12 bases are a match to TRBD2. Germline V gene sequence: CDR1 SGHTA, CDR2 FQGNSA. The V gene end was trimmed by 4 bases and the J gene end by 7 bases; junction bases not matched to a gene: 8. CDR3 length equals 16 residues. The CDR3 sequence: CASSSDTSGRRNEQFF. CDR3 coding DNA: TGTGCCAGCAGCTCGGACACTAGCGGGAGGAGGAATGAGCAGTTCTTC.

The V and J genes are TRBV14 and TRBJ2-5; TRBD2 agrees at 7 bases. Losses at the gene ends were 1 base for V and 3 bases for J; bases not matched to a gene: 11. Germline V gene sequence: CDR1 SGHDN, CDR2 FVKESK. The CDR3 loop spans 17 amino acids. CDR3 in amino acids: CASSQARASSGEETQYF. The CDR3 bases are TGTGCCAGCAGCCAAGCGCGAGCTTCTAGCGGAGAAGAGACCCAGTACTTC.

The chain joins TRBV7-2 to TRBJ2-7; D is possibly TRBD1 or TRBD2 (5 bases each). V lost 8 bases and J 6 bases, leaving 17 bases between the germline ends. This CDR3 has 13 residues. The germline gives CDR1 SGHTA, CDR2 FQGNSA. The CDR3 reads CASSTGPGGEQYF. CDR3 sequence (DNA): TGTGCCAGCTCAACGGGACCAGGCGGCGAGCAGTACTTC.

This clonotype was detected ten times or more. The rearrangement links TRBV7-2 to TRBJ2-7; no firm D call. The V and J ends lost 0 bases and 5 bases respectively, with 11 bases between them. Germline V gene data show CDR1 as SGHTA and CDR2 as FQGNSA. This CDR3 has 14 amino acids. DNA for the CDR3: TGTGCCAGCAGCTTAGCGATTACAAGTCACGAGCAGTACTTC. Protein product: CASSLAITSHEQYF.

This clonotype was recorded a few times. The junction and the germline gene differ at one end; a read error may be behind it. The chain employs TRBV12-3 or TRBV12-4 and TRBJ2-1; D is undetermined. This CDR3 region has 13 residues. CDR3 sequence: CASSYLRTEPPLF. The CDR3, as DNA: TGTGCCAGCAGTTACCTGAGAACGGAACCTCCACTCTTC.

There are many counts of this clonotype. The rearrangement uses TRBV20-1 and TRBJ1-2; D might be TRBD1 (5 bases). Deletions cut 5 bases from V and 4 bases from J, with 14 bases between. CDR3 length: 13 amino acids. Germline V gene sequence: CDR1 DFQATT, CDR2 SNEGSKA (reference sequence). In DNA, the CDR3 is TGCAGTGCTTGGGACTCAGGTTCCTATGGCTACACCTTC. Translating it yields CSAWDSGSYGYTF.

This clonotype was recorded at least ten times. The CDR3 reads CSASKPPGQGDETQYF. CDR3 in DNA: TGCAGTGCTAGTAAGCCCCCGGGACAGGGGGACGAGACCCAGTACTTC. The V and J genes are TRBV20-1 and TRBJ2-5; TRBD1 aligns across 11 bases. V lost 3 bases to trimming and J lost 5 bases; unmatched junction nucleotides: 11. This CDR3 comprises 16 residues. Germline CDR1 is DFQATT and CDR2 is SNEGSKA (reference sequence).

For the CDR3, the DNA is TGCAGTGCACCCGGACAGGGGGCTATGAGTGAGCAGTTCTTC. Protein product: CSAPGQGAMSEQFF. The V and J genes are TRBV20-1 and TRBJ2-1, with 11 bases identical to TRBD1. There are 14 residues in the CDR3. V was clipped by 6 bases and J by 9 bases; unmatched bases: 10. Germline V gene data show CDR1 as DFQATT and CDR2 as SNEGSKA (reference sequence).